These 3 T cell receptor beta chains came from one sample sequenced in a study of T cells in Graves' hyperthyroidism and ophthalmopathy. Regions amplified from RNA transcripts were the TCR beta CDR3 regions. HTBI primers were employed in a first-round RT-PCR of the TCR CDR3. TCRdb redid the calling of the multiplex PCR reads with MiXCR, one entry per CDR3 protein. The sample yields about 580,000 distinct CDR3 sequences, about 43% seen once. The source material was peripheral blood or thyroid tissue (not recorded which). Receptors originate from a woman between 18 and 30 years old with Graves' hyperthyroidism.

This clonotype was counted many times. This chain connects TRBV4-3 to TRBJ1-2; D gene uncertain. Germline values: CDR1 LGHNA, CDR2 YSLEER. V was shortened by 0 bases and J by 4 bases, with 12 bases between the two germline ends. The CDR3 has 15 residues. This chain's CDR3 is CASSQDVGGGYGYTF. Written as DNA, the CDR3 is TGCGCCAGCAGCCAAGATGTCGGAGGAGGCTATGGCTACACCTTC.

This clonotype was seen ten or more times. The CDR3 bases are TGCGCCAGCAGCTTGGGCAGGCAAGATTCCTACGAGCAGTACTTC. Residues: CASSLGRQDSYEQYF. This chain uses TRBV5-1 with TRBJ2-7, with unresolved D. This CDR3 has 15 amino acids. Trimming removed 0 bases at V and 1 base at J, with 11 bases between. CDR1 SGHRS and CDR2 YFSETQ come from the germline V gene.

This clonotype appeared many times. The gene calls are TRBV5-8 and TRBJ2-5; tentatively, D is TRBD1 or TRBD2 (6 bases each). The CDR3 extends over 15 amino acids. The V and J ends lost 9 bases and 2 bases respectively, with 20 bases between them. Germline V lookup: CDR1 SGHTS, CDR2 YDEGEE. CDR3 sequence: CATTQGGRNQETQYF. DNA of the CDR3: TGTGCCACCACCCAAGGGGGGCGAAATCAAGAGACCCAGTACTTC.